This TCR beta chain was obtained from a study of beta chain features in type 1 diabetes. Study as a whole: Taken together, all samples contributed 107,917,701 examined sorted cells.

The CDR3 contains 16 residues. V was clipped by 1 base and J by 2 bases; unmatched bases: 7. Isolated RNA was reverse transcribed in full, so expressed TCRB transcripts were sequenced. Deep immunoSEQ sequencing covered naive, central memory and regulatory T cell samples. This table comes from immunoSEQ multiplex PCR, and its TCRdb copy is limited to in-frame clones, with some not included. The sample includes 310,000 or so clones, around 10% of them seen just once. The sample taken for sequencing was naive CD4+ T cells from blood. V usage is TRBV23-1 and J usage is TRBJ1-2; TRBD1 agrees at 7 bases. TRBV23-1 counts as an open reading frame of uncertain function. This sequence originates from a woman younger than 45 in good health. The CDR3 spells CASSQLRGPGNYGYTF. The CDR3 region has the DNA TGCGCCAGCAGTCAATTAAGGGGGCCGGGAAACTATGGCTACACCTTC.